The next 18 T cell receptor beta chains were all read from a single sample in a study of cytomegalovirus exposure and HLA in healthy donors. The primer mix had 60 Vbeta and 13 Jbeta primers. TCRdb's table, derived via immunoSEQ multiplex PCR, lists solely in-frame clones and lacks some. This sample has some 140,000 clones, with 60% to 80% found just once. Sequencing used PBMCs. The receptors were gathered from a young man in good health and CMV-seronegative.

The chain recombines TRBV4-1 with TRBJ2-3; 16 positions match TRBD2. J was trimmed by 1 base and V by 2 bases; bases with no gene match: 6. Germline values: CDR1 MGHRA, CDR2 YSYEKL. The CDR3 runs to 19 residues. The DNA of the CDR3 is TGCGCCAGCAGCCAACCGGGACTAGCGGGAGGGAAGGGCACAGATACGCAGTATTTT. Translating it yields CASSQPGLAGGKGTDTQYF.

The chain joins TRBV15 to TRBJ1-2; a weak D match, TRBD1 (6 bases). The CDR3 extends over 15 amino acids. V gave up 3 bases and J gave up 8 bases, with 19 bases separating them. Germline assignment: CDR1 LNHNV and CDR2 YYDKDF (reference sequence). The CDR3 region has the DNA TGTGCCACCAGCAGCGGAGGAGGGGGAGGGGCGGGCTACACCTTC. Encoded protein: CATSSGGGGGAGYTF.

The rearrangement links TRBV28 to TRBJ2-7, with 10 bases aligning to TRBD1. With V trimmed by 5 bases and J by 2 bases, 3 bases remained unmatched. This CDR3 spans 14 amino acids. CDR1 and CDR2 from the germline V gene are MDHEN and SYDVKM. The DNA for the CDR3 is TGTGCCAGCAGTAGCGGACAGGGGGCCTACGAGCAGTACTTC. Translated: CASSSGQGAYEQYF.

This clone has a handful of counts. The rearrangement uses TRBV5-4 and TRBJ1-1; D gene unclear. The CDR3 is 14 residues long. CDR1 is SGHNT and CDR2 is YYREEE in the germline V gene (reference sequence). Between the trimmed V and J ends, which lost 1 base and 2 bases, there was a span of 9 bases. CDR3 DNA: TGTGCCAGCAGCTTGTCTCACATTAACACTGAAGCTTTCTTT. It specifies CASSLSHINTEAFF.

Only one count was recorded for this clone. CDR3 in DNA: TGTGCCTGGAGGACTAGCGGCTACAATGAGCAGTTCTTC. Encoded protein: CAWRTSGYNEQFF. The chain has TRBV30 and TRBJ2-1; 9 bases align to TRBD2. The CDR3 runs to 13 residues. Germline V gives CDR1 GTSNPN, CDR2 SVGIG (reference sequence). V was pared by 3 bases and J by 3 bases, with 0 bases of the junction left unmatched.

The chain combines TRBV7-2 with TRBJ1-2; TRBD1 is a possible D gene (6 bases). The CDR3 totals 17 residues. Germline CDR1 reads SGHTA; CDR2 reads FQGNSA. The germline V and J ends were trimmed by 4 bases and 8 bases, with 26 bases remaining between them. The CDR3 sequence: CASSSTREMTGLGGYTF. The CDR3 bases are TGTGCCAGCAGCTCTACCCGAGAAATGACAGGATTGGGCGGCTACACCTTC. Drawing the rest from reference TRBV7-2 and TRBJ1-2, the complete variable domain is GAGVSQSPSNKVTEKGKDVELRCDPISGHTALYWYRQSLGQGLEFLIYFQGNSAPDKSGLPSDRFSAERTGGSVSTLTIQRTQQEDSAVYLCASSSTREMTGLGGYTFGSGTRLTVV.

This clone was seen just once. The J gene is TRBJ2-1, the V gene TRBV15; D gene unclear. This CDR3 is built from 11 residues. V dropped 1 base and J dropped 10 bases, with 5 bases sitting between them. The germline V gene encodes CDR1 LNHNV and CDR2 YYDKDF (reference sequence). CDR3 nucleotide sequence: TGTGCCACCAGCAGAGGTCGGGAGCAGTTCTTC. This encodes CATSRGREQFF.

The chain has TRBV27 and TRBJ2-1; 9 bases agree with TRBD2. With V trimmed by 4 bases and J by 5 bases, 3 bases remained unmatched. This CDR3 is 14 amino acids long. Per the germline V gene, CDR1 is MNHEY and CDR2 is SMNVEV (reference sequence). The CDR3 reads CASSSSGNDNEQFF. CDR3 nucleotides: TGTGCCAGCAGTTCTAGCGGGAACGACAATGAGCAGTTCTTC.

The chain recombines TRBV27 with TRBJ2-5; 10 nucleotides match TRBD1. The junction had 10 bases not matched to a gene; V was cut back by 8 bases and J by 4 bases. Germline V lookup: CDR1 MNHEY, CDR2 SMNVEV (reference sequence). The CDR3 runs 15 residues. The CDR3 loop is CASSGTGDPPETQYF. CDR3 bases: TGTGCCAGCTCCGGGACAGGGGACCCCCCAGAGACCCAGTACTTC.

Only one count was recorded for this clone. This chain joins TRBV29-1 and TRBJ2-7; 10 bases line up with TRBD1. Germline values: CDR1 SQVTM, CDR2 ANQGSEA. This CDR3 is built from 14 residues. Unmatched junction bases numbered 4, after V lost 4 bases and J lost 1 base. The CDR3 sequence is CSVAWDRGSYEQYF. CDR3 nucleotide sequence: TGCAGCGTTGCTTGGGACAGGGGTTCCTACGAGCAGTACTTC.

V is TRBV6-5 and J is TRBJ2-7; D might be TRBD1 (5 bases). This CDR3 is 12 amino acids long. Trimming removed 6 bases from V and 0 bases from J, with 6 bases in between. Germline V CDR1 and CDR2: MNHEY, SVGAGI. The CDR3 sequence: CASRTVSYEQYF. The CDR3 bases are TGTGCCAGCAGGACAGTCTCCTACGAGCAGTACTTC.

The chain employs TRBV9 and TRBJ2-1; 8 bases match TRBD2. The V gene end was trimmed by 4 bases and the J gene end by 8 bases; junction bases not matched to a gene: 11. Germline V gene sequence: CDR1 SGDLS, CDR2 YYNGEE. The CDR3 contains 15 residues. The CDR3 region has the DNA TGTGCCAGCAGCCCCTCGGGAAGCGGGAGCCATGAGCAGTTCTTC. This gives the protein CASSPSGSGSHEQFF.

The chain couples TRBV11-2 to TRBJ2-7; maybe TRBD2 (6 bases). Trimming stripped 3 bases from V and 7 bases from J, with 10 bases between. The CDR3 totals 12 residues. Germline assignment: CDR1 SGHAT and CDR2 FQNNGV. The CDR3 nucleotides are TGTGCCAGCAGCTTTAGGAGGGCTGAGCAGTACTTC. Protein product: CASSFRRAEQYF.

CDR3 in DNA: TGTGCCAGCAGCCAAACCGGACTAGAGAATGAGCAGTTCTTC. Translation: CASSQTGLENEQFF. The gene calls are TRBV13 and TRBJ2-1; 7 bases match TRBD2. The CDR3 extends over 14 amino acids. V gave up 5 bases and J gave up 7 bases; unmatched junction bases: 8. The V gene's germline CDR1 is PRHDT and CDR2 FYEKMQ (reference sequence). The full variable domain, its missing parts supplied by reference TRBV13 and TRBJ2-1, is AAGVIQSPRHLIKEKRETATLKCYPIPRHDTVYWYQQGPGQDPQFLISFYEKMQSDKGSIPDRFSAQQFSDYHSELNMSSLELGDSALYFCASSQTGLENEQFFGPGTRLTVL.

The rearrangement links TRBV7-9 to TRBJ2-3; 15 bases agree with TRBD2. This CDR3 region has 17 residues. V shed 5 bases, J shed 4 bases, and the junction held 7 bases outside the gene matches. Per germline, CDR1 SEHNR and CDR2 FQNEAQ (reference sequence). This CDR3 is CASSPGLAGGWADTQYF. Here the CDR3 DNA reads TGTGCCAGCAGCCCGGGACTAGCGGGAGGTTGGGCAGATACGCAGTATTTT.

This chain connects TRBV14 to TRBJ2-3; no reliable D call. The CDR3 contains 14 residues. Germline assignment: CDR1 SGHDN and CDR2 FVKESK. V lost 4 bases to trimming and J lost 8 bases, with 16 bases between them. Written as DNA, the CDR3 is TGTGCCAGCAGCCCCTTATTTGGCCGCGGTACGCAGTATTTT. Protein sequence: CASSPLFGRGTQYF. Together with reference TRBV14 and TRBJ2-3, the CDR3 gives the full variable domain: EAGVTQFPSHSVIEKGQTVTLRCDPISGHDNLYWYRRVMGKEIKFLLHFVKESKQDESGMPNNRFLAERTGGTYSTLKVQPAELEDSGVYFCASSPLFGRGTQYFGPGTRLTVL.

This clone was counted a few times. This rearrangement joins TRBV5-1 to TRBJ2-2; 7 bases match TRBD1. The V gene end was trimmed by 0 bases and the J gene end by 1 base; junction bases not matched to a gene: 3. This CDR3 has 16 residues. In germline, CDR1 is SGHRS, CDR2 YFSETQ. This CDR3 reads CASSLGQGLNTGELFF. CDR3 in DNA: TGCGCCAGCAGCTTGGGACAGGGATTGAACACCGGGGAGCTGTTTTTT.

The J gene is TRBJ1-5, the V gene TRBV28; possibly TRBD1 for D (5 bases). Trimming removed 1 base from V and 6 bases from J, with 19 bases in between. The germline V gene encodes CDR1 MDHEN and CDR2 SYDVKM. The CDR3 runs to 17 residues. CDR3 nucleotides: TGTGCCAGCAGTTTATATGGGGGGGTGAGAGATGTTCAGCCCCAGCATTTT. It yields the protein CASSLYGGVRDVQPQHF.